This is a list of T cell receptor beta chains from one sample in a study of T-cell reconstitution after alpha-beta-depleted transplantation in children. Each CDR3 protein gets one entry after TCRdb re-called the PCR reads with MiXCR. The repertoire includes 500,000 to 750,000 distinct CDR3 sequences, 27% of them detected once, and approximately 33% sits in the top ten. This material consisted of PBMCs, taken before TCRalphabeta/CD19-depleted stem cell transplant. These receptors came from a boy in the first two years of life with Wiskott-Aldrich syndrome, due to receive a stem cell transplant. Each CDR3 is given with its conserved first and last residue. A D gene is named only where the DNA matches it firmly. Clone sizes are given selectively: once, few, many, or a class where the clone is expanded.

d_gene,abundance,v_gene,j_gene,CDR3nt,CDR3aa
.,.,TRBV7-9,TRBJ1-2,TGTGCCAGCAGCTTTCCGGTTGGCGATTATGGCTACACCTTC,CASSFPVGDYGYTF
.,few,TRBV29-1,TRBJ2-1,TGCAGCGTTGAAGATGGGGCTAGCTTAAGGTCCTACAATGAGCAGTTCTTC,CSVEDGASLRSYNEQFF
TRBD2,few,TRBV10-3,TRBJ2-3,TGTGCCATCAGCACCCGGGGACTAGCGGGAGTCTCAGATACGCAGTATTTT,CAISTRGLAGVSDTQYF
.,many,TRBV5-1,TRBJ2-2,TGCGCCAGCAGCTTGGATCCCACCGGGGAGCTGTTTTTT,CASSLDPTGELFF
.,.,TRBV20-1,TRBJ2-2,TGCAGTGCTAAGAGATCCGGGAGTAACACCGGGGAGCTGTTTTTT,CSAKRSGSNTGELFF
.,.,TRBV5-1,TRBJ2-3,TGCGCCAGCAGCTTGAGGACTCTGATAAACACAGATACGCAGTATTTT,CASSLRTLINTDTQYF
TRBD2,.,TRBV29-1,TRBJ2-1,TGCAGCTGCACCGGGACTAGCGGGAGTATTGAGCAGTTCTTC,CSCTGTSGSIEQFF
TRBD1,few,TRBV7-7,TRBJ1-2,TGTGCCAGCAGCTTAGCGTGGACAGGGCGAAACTATGGCTACACCTTC,CASSLAWTGRNYGYTF
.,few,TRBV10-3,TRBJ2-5,TGTGCCACCCAGGGGGCGGGGGTAAAAGAGACCCAGTACTTC,CATQGAGVKETQYF
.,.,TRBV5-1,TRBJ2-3,TGCGCCAGCAGCCCTCTCATTCGTGCGGATACGCAGTATTTT,CASSPLIRADTQYF
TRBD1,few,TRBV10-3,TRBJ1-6,TGTGCCATCAGCTTCGACAGGGGGGGTTCACCCCTCCACTTT,CAISFDRGGSPLHF
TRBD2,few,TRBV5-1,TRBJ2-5,TGCGCCAGCAGCTTAACTAGCGGGTTTTCGGGAGAGACCCAGTACTTC,CASSLTSGFSGETQYF
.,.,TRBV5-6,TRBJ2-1,TGTGCCAGCAGCCAGGGGACCTGGGGATATATGAACCAGTTCTTC,CASSQGTWGYMNQFF
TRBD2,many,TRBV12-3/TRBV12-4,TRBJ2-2,TGTGCCAGCAGCCCCCTAGCGGGAGCTGGGTCCACCGGGGAGCTGTTTTTT,CASSPLAGAGSTGELFF
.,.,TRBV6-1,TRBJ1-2,TGTGCCAGCAGTGACCCTAACAGAGCTAACTATGGCTACACCTTC,CASSDPNRANYGYTF
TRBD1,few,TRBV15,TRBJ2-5,TGTGCCACCAGCAGAGCAGGGGGCGAAGAGACCCAGTACTTC,CATSRAGGEETQYF
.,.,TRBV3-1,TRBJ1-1,TGTGCCAGCAGCCGACAGGTCGACACTGAAGCTTTCTTT,CASSRQVDTEAFF
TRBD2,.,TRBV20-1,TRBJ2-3,TGCAGTGCTAGAGCCGGGGCGGGGGGTACAAATACGCAGTATTTT,CSARAGAGGTNTQYF
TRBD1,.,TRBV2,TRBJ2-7,TGTGCCAGCACCCGGACAGGGTGGGAGCAGTACTTC,CASTRTGWEQYF
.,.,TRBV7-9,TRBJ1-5,TGTGCCAGCAGCGCAGACAGGACCAATCAGCCCCAGCATTTT,CASSADRTNQPQHF
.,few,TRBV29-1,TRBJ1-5,TGCAGCGTGGGGTCTGCGGGCAATCAGCCCCAGCATTTT,CSVGSAGNQPQHF
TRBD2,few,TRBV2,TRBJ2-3,TGTGCCAGCAGTGTGCTAGCGGGAGGGAGCACAGATACGCAGTATTTT,CASSVLAGGSTDTQYF
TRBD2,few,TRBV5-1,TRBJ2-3,TGCGCCAGCAGCTTGGCGTTTGCGGGAGAGGGCACAGATACGCAGTATTTT,CASSLAFAGEGTDTQYF
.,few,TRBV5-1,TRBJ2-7,TGCGCCAGCAGCTTGAAGACTAGTGGCGAGCAGTACTTC,CASSLKTSGEQYF
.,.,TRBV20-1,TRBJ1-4,TGCAGTGCTTTGGCTTCCGGAGGGATTAATGAAAAACTGTTTTTT,CSALASGGINEKLFF
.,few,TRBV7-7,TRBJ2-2,TGTGCCAGCAGCGCTTCCTACACCGGGGAGCTGTTTTTT,CASSASYTGELFF